The 6 T cell receptor beta chains listed next were all sequenced from one sample in a study of CD8 T cells in ankylosing spondylitis. TCRdb analysed the 5' RACE reads with MiXCR anew, one entry per CDR3 protein. This repertoire shows about 140,000 distinct CDR3 sequences, 7% to 8% found once; its top ten account for about an eighth. Sequenced input: blood, either unsorted or a sorted T cell fraction (not recorded which). Every receptor here comes from a female donor with ankylosing spondylitis or in good health (not recorded which).

This clonotype was recorded many times. The gene calls are TRBV29-1 and TRBJ1-2; the D gene is possibly TRBD1 (6 bases). CDR3 length: 13 amino acids. Trimming removed 3 bases at V and 4 bases at J, with 12 bases between. The germline V gene has CDR1 SQVTM and CDR2 ANQGSEA. The CDR3 is CSVDKGGGYGYTF. CDR3 sequence (DNA): TGCAGCGTTGATAAGGGGGGAGGCTATGGCTACACCTTC.

In this sample, this clonotype turned up many times. The V and J genes are TRBV19 and TRBJ1-1; D ambiguous. V lost 8 bases to trimming and J lost 3 bases, with 13 bases between them. The germline CDR1 and CDR2 sequences are LNHDA and SQIVND (reference sequence). This CDR3 is 13 amino acids long. DNA of the CDR3: TGTGCCAGTTCTGAGAACCGGGACACTGAAGCTTTCTTT. Its translation is CASSENRDTEAFF.

This clonotype was seen ten or more times. The rearrangement links TRBV7-8 to TRBJ1-1; D gene uncertain. Germline-derived CDR1 and CDR2 are SGHVS and FQNEAQ. This CDR3 is built from 13 residues. The ends were cut back, 5 bases at V and 4 bases at J, with 11 bases in the middle. CDR3 sequence: CASSETLGTEAFF. In DNA, the CDR3 is TGTGCCAGCAGCGAGACGCTCGGCACTGAAGCTTTCTTT.

The sample holds many counts of this clonotype. The chain couples TRBV10-3 to TRBJ2-7; the D gene is possibly TRBD2 (6 bases). This CDR3 region has 14 residues. Between the trimmed V and J ends, which lost 3 bases and 5 bases, there was a span of 14 bases. Germline values: CDR1 ENHRY, CDR2 SYGVKD. The CDR3 region has the DNA TGTGCCATCAGTGACTTAGGTGGAGGGAACGAGCAGTACTTC. Translated, it gives CAISDLGGGNEQYF.

Comments on this clonotype: An end of the junction does not agree with germline; a read error may underlie this. This rearrangement joins TRBV30 to TRBJ2-2, with D hard to call. The CDR3 totals 13 residues. CDR1 and CDR2 from the germline V gene are GTSNPN and SVGIG (reference sequence). The CDR3 reads CAWRPMNAGELFF. DNA for the CDR3: TGTGCCTGGAGGCCAATGAACGCCGGGGAGCTGTTTTTT.

This clonotype was counted many times. CDR3 DNA sequence: TGCGCCAGCAGCTTCGGTACAGGGGGCTCCTTCACAGATACGCAGTATTTT. Translation: CASSFGTGGSFTDTQYF. The V gene is TRBV5-1, the J gene TRBJ2-3; 9 positions agree with TRBD1. Germline V gives CDR1 SGHRS, CDR2 YFSETQ. The length of the CDR3 is 17 residues. Losses at the gene ends were 2 bases for V and 2 bases for J; bases not matched to a gene: 9. Full variable domain (missing parts from reference TRBV5-1 and TRBJ2-3): KAGVTQTPRYLIKTRGQQVTLSCSPISGHRSVSWYQQTPGQGLQFLFEYFSETQRNKGNFPGRFSGRQFSNSRSEMNVSTLELGDSALYLCASSFGTGGSFTDTQYFGPGTRLTVL.